This entry lists 16 T cell receptor beta chains sequenced from one sample in a study of shared clonotypes between healthy human individuals. TCRdb's copy holds only in-frame clones and misses some; the assay was immunoSEQ multiplex PCR. Among 800,000 or so clones listed, approximately 97% were seen once. CD45RO-negative cells were positively selected for CCR7, leaving out terminally differentiated effector memory CD45RA+ cells. The sample consisted of naive CD8+ T cells sorted from blood. Source of these receptors: a young man in good health.

The CDR3 DNA follows: TGTGCCAGCAGCTTAGGGGAGGTTGGGGGGGCGCTTCAGACTGAAGCTTTCTTT. As protein: CASSLGEVGGALQTEAFF. This chain uses TRBV11-2 with TRBJ1-1, with TRBD1 as a possible D gene (6 bases). The V end lost 1 base, the J end lost 5 bases, and 23 bases lay between the germline ends. This CDR3 comprises 18 residues. Germline V gives CDR1 SGHAT, CDR2 FQNNGV.

The chain combines TRBV27 with TRBJ2-2; D is perhaps TRBD1 or TRBD2 (5 bases each). The V gene lost 4 bases and the J gene lost 4 bases, with 10 bases spanning the gap. The CDR3 has 14 residues. Per germline, CDR1 MNHEY and CDR2 SMNVEV (reference sequence). CDR3 DNA: TGTGCCAGCAGTTATGGGGCGGGCACCGGGGAGCTGTTTTTT. This gives the protein CASSYGAGTGELFF.

This sequence joins TRBV5-1 and TRBJ1-1; D is possibly TRBD1 (6 bases). CDR1 is SGHRS and CDR2 is YFSETQ in the germline V gene. This CDR3 spans 13 amino acids. Trimming left V 1 base short and J 8 bases short, with 12 bases between. The CDR3 DNA reads TGCGCCAGCAGCTTGAAACAGGGACCCGAAGCTTTCTTT. Translation: CASSLKQGPEAFF.

For the CDR3, the DNA is TGCGCCAGCAGCCAAGAGGGCACCGCGTATGGCTACACCTTC. This encodes CASSQEGTAYGYTF. The chain is built from TRBV4-1 and TRBJ1-2; D unclear. The V end lost 0 bases, the J end lost 5 bases, and 10 bases lay between the germline ends. Per the germline V gene, CDR1 is MGHRA and CDR2 is YSYEKL. The CDR3 extends over 14 amino acids.

V and J are TRBV11-2 and TRBJ2-7; possible D gene TRBD2, 6 bases. Trimming cost V 2 bases and J 3 bases, with 11 bases left between them. CDR1 and CDR2 (germline): SGHAT, FQNNGV. CDR3 length equals 14 residues. The CDR3: CASSLTGLIYEQYF. Written as DNA, the CDR3 is TGTGCCAGCAGCTTAACGGGACTGATCTACGAGCAGTACTTC.

Written as DNA, the CDR3 is TGTGCCAGCAGCGTAGGACTAGACTACAATGAGCAGTTCTTC. It is translated as CASSVGLDYNEQFF. The gene calls are TRBV9 and TRBJ2-1, with D maybe TRBD2 (6 bases). Germline values: CDR1 SGDLS, CDR2 YYNGEE. The CDR3 has 14 amino acids. V lost 0 bases and J 3 bases, leaving 7 bases between the germline ends.

The V gene is TRBV7-8, the J gene TRBJ2-1; perhaps D is TRBD1 or TRBD2 (5 bases each). The V gene lost 1 base and the J gene lost 4 bases, with 17 bases spanning the gap. There are 17 residues in the CDR3. The germline V gene has CDR1 SGHVS and CDR2 FQNEAQ. The CDR3 sequence: CASSLGVGEGPYNEQFF. The CDR3 DNA reads TGTGCCAGCAGCTTAGGGGTCGGCGAGGGACCGTACAATGAGCAGTTCTTC.

A single count supports this clone. J is TRBJ2-1 and V is TRBV5-5; the match to TRBD1 covers 7 bases. CDR1 and CDR2 from the germline V gene are SGHKS and YYEKEE (reference sequence). CDR3 length equals 16 residues. Germline trimming cut 2 bases from V and 1 base from J; bases unmatched to any gene: 6. DNA for the CDR3: TGTGCCAGCAGCTTACCAGGGGGTGTTTCCTACAATGAGCAGTTCTTC. Protein product: CASSLPGGVSYNEQFF. Together with reference TRBV5-5 and TRBJ2-1, the CDR3 gives the full variable domain: DAGVTQSPTHLIKTRGQQVTLRCSPISGHKSVSWYQQVLGQGPQFIFQYYEKEERGRGNFPDRFSARQFPNYSSELNVNALLLGDSALYLCASSLPGGVSYNEQFFGPGTRLTVL.

The chain carries TRBV27 and TRBJ2-1; TRBD2 might be the D (5 bases). Trimming pared 3 bases from V and 6 bases from J, leaving 9 bases between. CDR3 size: 13 residues. CDR1 is MNHEY and CDR2 is SMNVEV in the germline V gene (reference sequence). CDR3 sequence: CASSLWSGNEQFF. The CDR3 DNA is TGTGCCAGCAGTTTGTGGAGCGGCAATGAGCAGTTCTTC.

The chain couples TRBV28 to TRBJ1-2, with a possible D match to TRBD1 (5 bases). The CDR3 spans 13 residues. CDR1 is MDHEN and CDR2 is SYDVKM in the germline V gene. The V and J ends lost 5 bases and 1 base respectively, with 8 bases between them. This CDR3 is CASSPDSNYGYTF. In nucleotides, the CDR3 is TGTGCCAGCAGTCCTGACAGTAACTATGGCTACACCTTC.

The J gene is TRBJ2-7, the V gene TRBV5-4, with 7 bases aligning to TRBD1. The trim removed 4 bases at V and 5 bases at J, leaving 9 bases unmatched. The CDR3 consists of 14 residues. Germline values: CDR1 SGHNT, CDR2 YYREEE (reference sequence). CDR3 sequence (DNA): TGTGCCAGCAGCGAGAGGACAGGTTTGAACGAGCAGTACTTC. Its protein product is CASSERTGLNEQYF. Supplemented by reference TRBV5-4 and TRBJ2-7, the full variable domain reads ETGVTQSPTHLIKTRGQQVTLRCSSQSGHNTVSWYQQALGQGPQFIFQYYREEENGRGNFPPRFSGLQFPNYSSELNVNALELDDSALYLCASSERTGLNEQYFGPGTRLTVT.

The chain recombines TRBV4-3 with TRBJ1-1; D is uncertain. Looked up from germline, CDR1 is LGHNA and CDR2 is YSLEER. The CDR3 has 15 amino acids. The V gene lost 0 bases and the J gene lost 6 bases, with 14 bases spanning the gap. The CDR3 region is CASSQDVTPGAEAFF. CDR3 DNA: TGCGCCAGCAGCCAAGACGTAACCCCCGGGGCTGAAGCTTTCTTT.

The rearrangement links TRBV4-1 to TRBJ2-3; 12 bases match TRBD2. CDR1 MGHRA and CDR2 YSYEKL come from the germline V gene. Trimming removed 4 bases from V and 6 bases from J; junction bases left unmatched: 8. This CDR3 region has 16 residues. The CDR3 spells CASSPRLTSGSDTQYF. Written as DNA, the CDR3 is TGCGCCAGCAGCCCTCGTCTGACTAGCGGGAGTGATACGCAGTATTTT.

The chain is built from TRBV6-5 and TRBJ2-7; TRBD2 matches at 8 bases. The CDR3 runs 14 residues. Trimming took 5 bases from V and 0 from J; bases not matched to a gene: 3. Germline assignment: CDR1 MNHEY and CDR2 SVGAGI. The CDR3 loop reads CASSASGSSYEQYF. The CDR3 DNA follows: TGTGCCAGCAGTGCGAGCGGGAGCTCCTACGAGCAGTACTTC.

V is TRBV5-6 and J is TRBJ2-7; D remains ambiguous. The V gene lost 1 base and the J gene lost 3 bases, with 20 bases spanning the gap. Per germline, CDR1 SGHDT and CDR2 YYEEEE. The CDR3 extends over 17 amino acids. The CDR3 nucleotides are TGTGCCAGCAGCTTGTCTGGGTGGAGCCGGACCTTCTACGAGCAGTACTTC. This codes for CASSLSGWSRTFYEQYF.

The chain uses TRBV7-9 and TRBJ1-2, with D perhaps TRBD1 (5 bases). CDR1 SEHNR and CDR2 FQNEAQ come from the germline V gene (reference sequence). The CDR3 has 15 residues. V lost 2 bases, J lost 4 bases, and 14 bases lay in between. The CDR3 reads CASSLSAGWGYGYTF. The DNA of the CDR3 is TGTGCCAGCAGCTTATCGGCAGGGTGGGGCTATGGCTACACCTTC.